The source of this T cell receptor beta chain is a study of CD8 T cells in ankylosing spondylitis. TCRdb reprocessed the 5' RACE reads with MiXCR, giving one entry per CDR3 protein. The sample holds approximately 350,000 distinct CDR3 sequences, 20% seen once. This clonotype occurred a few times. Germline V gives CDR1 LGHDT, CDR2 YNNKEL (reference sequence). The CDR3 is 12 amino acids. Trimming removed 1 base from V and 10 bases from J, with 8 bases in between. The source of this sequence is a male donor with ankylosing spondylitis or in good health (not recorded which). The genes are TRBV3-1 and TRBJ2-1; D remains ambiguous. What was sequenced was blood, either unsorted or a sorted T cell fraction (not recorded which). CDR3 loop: CASSQGSSEQFF. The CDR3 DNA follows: TGTGCCAGCAGCCAAGGTAGTTCCGAGCAGTTCTTC.